This passage covers 13 T cell receptor beta chains from one sample sequenced in a study of T cell responses to AZD1222 COVID-19 vaccine. Some clones are missing from TCRdb's copy, which holds only in-frame ones; the method was immunoSEQ multiplex PCR. The sample includes 160,000 or so clones, 90% to 95% seen only once; the top ten take under 1.2%. Source: peripheral blood, taken 28 days after the second AZD1222 dose. Receptors were obtained from an adult who received the AZD1222 COVID-19 vaccine.

J is TRBJ2-1 and V is TRBV4-1; no clear D. V was trimmed by 1 base and J by 4 bases, leaving 5 bases between them. CDR3 length: 13 residues. The germline CDR1 and CDR2 sequences are MGHRA and YSYEKL. The CDR3 DNA follows: TGCGCCAGCAGCCAAGTACAGTACAATGAGCAGTTCTTC. As protein: CASSQVQYNEQFF.

The rearrangement joins TRBV7-2 to TRBJ1-2; 9 bases line up with TRBD1. Germline CDR1 reads SGHTA; CDR2 reads FQGNSA. Trimming removed 0 bases from V and 9 bases from J; junction bases left unmatched: 8. This CDR3 is built from 15 residues. CDR3 loop: CASSLAPDRGYSYTF. DNA of the CDR3: TGTGCCAGCAGCTTAGCCCCGGACAGGGGATATAGCTACACCTTC. Full variable domain (rest looked up from reference TRBV7-2 and TRBJ1-2): GAGVSQSPSNKVTEKGKDVELRCDPISGHTALYWYRQSLGQGLEFLIYFQGNSAPDKSGLPSDRFSAERTGGSVSTLTIQRTQQEDSAVYLCASSLAPDRGYSYTFGSGTRLTVV.

This clone was picked up one time. The rearrangement uses TRBV7-9 and TRBJ2-1; D possibly corresponds to TRBD2 (6 bases). V lost 0 bases and J lost 4, with 10 bases in between. This CDR3 contains 15 residues. Germline V gene lookup returns CDR1 SEHNR and CDR2 FQNEAQ (reference sequence). The chain's CDR3 is CASSLAQGLYNEQFF. The DNA for the CDR3 is TGTGCCAGCAGCTTAGCGCAGGGACTGTACAATGAGCAGTTCTTC.

This chain links TRBV2 with TRBJ1-5; D call uncertain. CDR1 SNHLY and CDR2 FYNNEI come from the germline V gene. This CDR3 has 13 residues. V was shortened by 8 bases and J by 2 bases, with 10 bases between the two germline ends. CDR3 region: CASGLGRNQPQHF. In DNA, the CDR3 is TGTGCCAGCGGTCTAGGGCGCAATCAGCCCCAGCATTTT.

The chain combines TRBV10-3 with TRBJ1-2; tentatively, D is TRBD1 (5 bases). This CDR3 has 13 amino acids. Per germline, CDR1 ENHRY and CDR2 SYGVKD. The V end lost 4 bases, the J end lost 6 bases, and 12 bases lay between the germline ends. CDR3 DNA: TGTGCCATCAGTGGGGACCAACTCCATGGCTACACCTTC. This translates into CAISGDQLHGYTF.

V gene TRBV7-3 combines with J gene TRBJ2-3, with TRBD2 matching over 14 bases. Germline values: CDR1 SGHTA, CDR2 FQGTGA. This CDR3 has 17 amino acids. The ends lost 5 bases at V and 3 bases at J; junction bases unmatched: 7. The CDR3 reads CASSLGLAGGLTDTQYF. The CDR3 nucleotides read TGTGCCAGCAGCCTCGGACTAGCGGGGGGCCTAACAGATACGCAGTATTTT.

The chain links TRBV6-5 to TRBJ1-6, with D possibly being TRBD1 (5 bases). The ends were cut back, 5 bases at V and 8 bases at J, with 16 bases in the middle. The CDR3 contains 15 residues. Germline V gene data show CDR1 as MNHEY and CDR2 as SVGAGI. The CDR3 DNA reads as TGTGCCAGCAGTCAGTCCCCGGGACCTGATTCACCCCTCCACTTT. It specifies CASSQSPGPDSPLHF.

This chain links TRBV6-5 with TRBJ2-5; possible D gene TRBD1, 6 bases. Germline V lookup: CDR1 MNHEY, CDR2 SVGAGI. The V gene lost 6 bases and the J gene lost 2 bases, with 13 bases spanning the gap. There are 14 residues in the CDR3. This CDR3 reads CASSVGQFQETQYF. CDR3 DNA sequence: TGTGCCAGCAGCGTAGGACAGTTTCAAGAGACCCAGTACTTC.

The chain combines TRBV7-2 with TRBJ2-1; TRBD2 is a possible D gene (6 bases). Germline V lookup: CDR1 SGHTA, CDR2 FQGNSA. The CDR3 extends over 16 amino acids. V dropped 4 bases and J dropped 3 bases, with 16 bases sitting between them. The CDR3 bases are TGTGCCAGCAGCTCCTCCGGCGCGGGGATCTACAATGAGCAGTTCTTC. Amino acids: CASSSSGAGIYNEQFF.

This clone was seen just once. The J gene is TRBJ2-1, the V gene TRBV6-5; D not certain. Per the germline V gene, CDR1 is MNHEY and CDR2 is SVGAGI. The CDR3 sequence is 15 residues long. Trimming cost V 4 bases and J 2 bases, with 12 bases left between them. CDR3 DNA sequence: TGTGCCAGCAGTTTAGTGGCCGTCACCTACAATGAGCAGTTCTTC. This encodes CASSLVAVTYNEQFF.

The rearrangement links TRBV2 to TRBJ2-3; possibly TRBD2 for D (6 bases). CDR1 SNHLY and CDR2 FYNNEI come from the germline V gene. The CDR3 totals 16 residues. The V end lost 6 bases, the J end lost 6 bases, and 22 bases lay between the germline ends. For the CDR3, the DNA is TGTGCCAGCAGAAGACGGGGGACTTCCTTTTCCGATACGCAGTATTTT. Protein: CASRRRGTSFSDTQYF.

Written as DNA, the CDR3 is TGTGCCAGCAGTTACTGGGGGGACAGGGGGAACACTGAAGCTTTCTTT. This encodes CASSYWGDRGNTEAFF. This chain joins TRBV6-5 and TRBJ1-1; 10 bases match TRBD1. Germline values: CDR1 MNHEY, CDR2 SVGAGI. The CDR3 extends over 16 amino acids. J lost 1 base, V lost 1 base, and 3 bases had no gene match.

The rearrangement links TRBV6-5 to TRBJ1-3; weak D call: TRBD1 (6 bases). The CDR3 sequence is 15 residues long. V shed 4 bases and J shed 0 bases, with 10 bases lying between them. In germline, CDR1 is MNHEY, CDR2 SVGAGI. CDR3 coding DNA: TGTGCCAGCAGTTGGACAGTGAGCTCTGGAAACACCATATATTTT. It translates to CASSWTVSSGNTIYF.